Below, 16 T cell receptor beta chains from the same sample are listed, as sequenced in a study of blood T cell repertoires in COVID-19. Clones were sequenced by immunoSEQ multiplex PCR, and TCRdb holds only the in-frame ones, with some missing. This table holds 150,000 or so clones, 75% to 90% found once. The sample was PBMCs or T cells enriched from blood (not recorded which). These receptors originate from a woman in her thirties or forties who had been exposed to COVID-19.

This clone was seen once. The DNA of the CDR3 is TGTGCTACCGGGACACAGAATGGCTACACCTTC. Translated: CATGTQNGYTF. This sequence joins TRBV24-1 and TRBJ1-2, with D tentatively TRBD1 (6 bases). The CDR3 is 11 residues long. The germline V gene has CDR1 KGHDR and CDR2 SFDVKD.

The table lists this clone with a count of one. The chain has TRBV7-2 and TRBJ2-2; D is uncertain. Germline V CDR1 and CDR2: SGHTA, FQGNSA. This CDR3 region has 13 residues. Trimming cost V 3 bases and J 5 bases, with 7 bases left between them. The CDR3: CASSFVKTGELFF. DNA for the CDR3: TGTGCCAGCAGCTTCGTAAAAACCGGGGAGCTGTTTTTT.

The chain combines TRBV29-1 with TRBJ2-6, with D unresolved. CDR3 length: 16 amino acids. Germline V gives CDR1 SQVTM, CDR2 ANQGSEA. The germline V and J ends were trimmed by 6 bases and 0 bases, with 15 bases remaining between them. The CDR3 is CSVVQANPSGANVLTF. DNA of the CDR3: TGCAGCGTGGTCCAGGCTAACCCCTCTGGGGCCAACGTCCTGACTTTC.

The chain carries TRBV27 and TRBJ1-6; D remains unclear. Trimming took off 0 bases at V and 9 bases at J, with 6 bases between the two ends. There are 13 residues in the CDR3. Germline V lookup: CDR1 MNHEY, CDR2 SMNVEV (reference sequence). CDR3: CASSLSSGSPLHF. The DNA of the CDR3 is TGTGCCAGCAGTTTATCCTCAGGTTCACCCCTCCACTTT.

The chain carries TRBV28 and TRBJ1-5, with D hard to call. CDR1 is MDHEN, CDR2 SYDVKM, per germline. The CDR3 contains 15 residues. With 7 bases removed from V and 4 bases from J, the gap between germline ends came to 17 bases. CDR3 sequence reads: CASTPGGRVNQPQHF. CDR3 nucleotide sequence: TGTGCCAGCACCCCCGGAGGGAGAGTAAATCAGCCCCAGCATTTT. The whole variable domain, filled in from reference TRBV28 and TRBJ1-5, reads DVKVTQSSRYLVKRTGEKVFLECVQDMDHENMFWYRQDPGLGLRLIYFSYDVKMKEKGDIPEGYSVSREKKERFSLILESASTNQTSMYLCASTPGGRVNQPQHFGDGTRLSIL.

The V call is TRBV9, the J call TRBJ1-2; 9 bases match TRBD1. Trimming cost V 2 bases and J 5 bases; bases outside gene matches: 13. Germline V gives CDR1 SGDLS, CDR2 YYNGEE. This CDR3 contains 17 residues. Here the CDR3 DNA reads TGTGCCAGCAGCGTTCGGACAGGGGCCCCACCACCTTATGGCTACACCTTC. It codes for CASSVRTGAPPPYGYTF.

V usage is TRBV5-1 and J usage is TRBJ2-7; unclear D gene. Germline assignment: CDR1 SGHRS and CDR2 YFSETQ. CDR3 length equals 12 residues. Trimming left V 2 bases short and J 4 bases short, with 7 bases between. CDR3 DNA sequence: TGCGCCAGCAGCTTAGATAGATACGAGCAGTACTTC. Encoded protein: CASSLDRYEQYF.

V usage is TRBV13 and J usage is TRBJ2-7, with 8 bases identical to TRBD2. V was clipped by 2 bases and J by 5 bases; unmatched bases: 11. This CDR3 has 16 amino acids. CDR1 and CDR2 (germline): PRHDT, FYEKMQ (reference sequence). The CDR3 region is CASSLRWSGGSHEQYF. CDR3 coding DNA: TGTGCCAGCAGCTTAAGGTGGAGCGGGGGAAGTCACGAGCAGTACTTC.

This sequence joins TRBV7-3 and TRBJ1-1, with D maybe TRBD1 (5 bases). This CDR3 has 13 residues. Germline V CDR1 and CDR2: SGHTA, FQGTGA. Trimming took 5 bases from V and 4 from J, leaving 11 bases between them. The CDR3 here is CASSPPQGTEAFF. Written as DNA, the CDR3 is TGTGCCAGCAGCCCCCCCCAGGGCACTGAAGCTTTCTTT.

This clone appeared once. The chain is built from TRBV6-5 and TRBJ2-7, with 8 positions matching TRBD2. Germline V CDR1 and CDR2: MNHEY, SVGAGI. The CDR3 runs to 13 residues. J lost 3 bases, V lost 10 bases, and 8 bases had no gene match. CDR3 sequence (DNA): TGTGCCACCTATCCCGGGGGGGGCTACGAGCAGTACTTC. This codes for CATYPGGGYEQYF.

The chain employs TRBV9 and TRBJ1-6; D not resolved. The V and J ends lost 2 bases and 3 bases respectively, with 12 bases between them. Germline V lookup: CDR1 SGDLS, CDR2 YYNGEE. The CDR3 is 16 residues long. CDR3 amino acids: CASSVTDGDYNSPLHF. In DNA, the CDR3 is TGTGCCAGCAGCGTGACCGACGGAGACTATAATTCACCCCTCCACTTT.

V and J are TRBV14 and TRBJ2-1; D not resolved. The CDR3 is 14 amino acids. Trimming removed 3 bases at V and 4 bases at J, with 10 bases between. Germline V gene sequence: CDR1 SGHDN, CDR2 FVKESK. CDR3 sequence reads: CASSQRIKYNEQFF. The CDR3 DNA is TGTGCCAGCAGCCAGAGGATCAAATACAATGAGCAGTTCTTC.

Written as DNA, the CDR3 is TGTGCCAGCCGAACCTTCGGGGGAGTGGGGTCCTACGAGCAGTACTTC. Protein product: CASRTFGGVGSYEQYF. This sequence joins TRBV27 and TRBJ2-7; tentatively, D is TRBD2 (6 bases). Germline V gene data show CDR1 as MNHEY and CDR2 as SMNVEV (reference sequence). Trimming shortened V by 8 bases and J by 1 base, and 21 bases separated the two germline ends. The CDR3 loop spans 16 amino acids.

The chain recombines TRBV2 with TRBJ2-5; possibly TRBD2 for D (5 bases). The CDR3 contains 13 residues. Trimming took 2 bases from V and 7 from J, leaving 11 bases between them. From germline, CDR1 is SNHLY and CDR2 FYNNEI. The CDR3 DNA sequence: TGTGCCAGCAGTGAATCGGGGTCGGGGACCCAGTACTTC. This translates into CASSESGSGTQYF.

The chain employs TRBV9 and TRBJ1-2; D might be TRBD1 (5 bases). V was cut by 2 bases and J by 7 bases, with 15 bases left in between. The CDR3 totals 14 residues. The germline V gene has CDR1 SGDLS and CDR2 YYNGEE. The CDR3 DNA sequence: TGTGCCAGCAGCGTTCAGCAGGGATCTGGTGGCTACACCTTC. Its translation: CASSVQQGSGGYTF.

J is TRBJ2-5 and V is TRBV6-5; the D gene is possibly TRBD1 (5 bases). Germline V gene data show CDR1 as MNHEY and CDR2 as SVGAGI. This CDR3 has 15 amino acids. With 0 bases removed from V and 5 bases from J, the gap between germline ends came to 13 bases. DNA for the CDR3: TGTGCCAGCAGTTACTCGCCGAGTAAGGGGGAGACCCAGTACTTC. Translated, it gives CASSYSPSKGETQYF.